The next 16 T cell receptor beta chains were all read from a single sample in a study of OX40 agonist ivuxolimab in advanced cancers. Assay: immunoSEQ multiplex PCR; the TCRdb copy retains only in-frame clones and omits some. The sample lists 99,000 or so clones, roughly nine tenths occurring once. The sample consisted of CD4+ or CD8+ T cells sorted from blood, taken in a trial of the OX40 agonist ivuxolimab. These receptors were collected from an adult with an advanced solid tumor such as melanoma, head and neck, liver or kidney cancer.

The chain employs TRBV7-7 and TRBJ2-1; TRBD2 agrees at 12 bases. This CDR3 has 13 residues. Germline V gene lookup returns CDR1 SSHAT and CDR2 FNYEAQ (reference sequence). The V gene end was trimmed by 5 bases and the J gene end by 10 bases; junction bases not matched to a gene: 3. The DNA of the CDR3 is TGTGCCAGCAGCCGACTAGCGGGGGAGGAGCAGTTCTTC. It is translated as CASSRLAGEEQFF. Full variable domain (outside the CDR3, taken from reference TRBV7-7 and TRBJ2-1): GAGVSQSPRYKVTKRGQDVTLRCDPISSHATLYWYQQALGQGPEFLTYFNYEAQPDKSGLPSDRFSAERPEGSISTLTIQRTEQRDSAMYRCASSRLAGEEQFFGPGTRLTVL.

The chain uses TRBV19 and TRBJ2-1; D not certain. Germline V gene lookup returns CDR1 LNHDA and CDR2 SQIVND (reference sequence). V lost 2 bases and J 7 bases, leaving 6 bases between the germline ends. The CDR3 is 12 amino acids. The CDR3 bases are TGTGCCAGTAGTATAAGAGTGAATGAGCAGTTCTTC. It translates to CASSIRVNEQFF.

The CDR3 region is CASSRHGGVYGYTF. The CDR3 DNA sequence: TGTGCCAGCAGCCGCCATGGGGGGGTTTATGGCTACACCTTC. The chain has TRBV6-5 and TRBJ1-2; a weak D match, TRBD1 (5 bases). V lost 6 bases and J 5 bases, leaving 16 bases between the germline ends. The CDR3 loop spans 14 amino acids. CDR1 is MNHEY and CDR2 is SVGAGI in the germline V gene.

This chain joins TRBV4-2 and TRBJ1-4, with a possible D match to TRBD1 (6 bases). Germline CDR1 is LGHNA and CDR2 is YNFKEQ. Between the trimmed V and J ends, which lost 6 bases and 0 bases, there was a span of 14 bases. CDR3 length: 16 residues. CDR3 nucleotide sequence: TGTGCCAGCAGTTTAAAGGCAGGGGCAACTAATGAAAAACTGTTTTTT. As protein: CASSLKAGATNEKLFF.

CDR3 nucleotide sequence: TGCGCCAGCAGCCAAGTTAGCTCCTATAATTCACCCCTCCACTTT. It specifies CASSQVSSYNSPLHF. The rearrangement uses TRBV4-1 and TRBJ1-6, with D unresolved. The V and J ends lost 1 base and 0 bases respectively, with 4 bases between them. This CDR3 spans 15 amino acids. The germline CDR1 and CDR2 sequences are MGHRA and YSYEKL.

The chain joins TRBV19 to TRBJ2-7; D possibly corresponds to TRBD2 (6 bases). The V end was cut by 3 bases, the J end by 6 bases, with 9 bases between. Germline V gene sequence: CDR1 LNHDA, CDR2 SQIVND (reference sequence). The CDR3 is 12 amino acids. The CDR3 protein is CASSIGGVEQYF. The CDR3, as DNA: TGTGCCAGTAGTATCGGGGGTGTCGAGCAGTACTTC. The whole variable domain, remainder taken from reference TRBV19 and TRBJ2-7, is DGGITQSPKYLFRKEGQNVTLSCEQNLNHDAMYWYRQDPGQGLRLIYYSQIVNDFQKGDIAEGYSVSREKKESFPLTVTSAQKNPTAFYLCASSIGGVEQYFGPGTRLTVT.

V usage is TRBV11-2 and J usage is TRBJ2-1; D may match TRBD1 or TRBD2 (5 bases each). The CDR3 is 17 amino acids. Germline V gene sequence: CDR1 SGHAT, CDR2 FQNNGV. V shed 5 bases and J shed 7 bases, with 24 bases lying between them. CDR3 in amino acids: CASSPRLGAKGGNEQFF. DNA of the CDR3: TGTGCCAGCAGCCCCCGATTAGGGGCCAAGGGCGGGAATGAGCAGTTCTTC.

V gene TRBV19 combines with J gene TRBJ2-2; perhaps TRBD2 as D (6 bases). CDR1 and CDR2 (germline): LNHDA, SQIVND (reference sequence). This CDR3 is built from 13 residues. V dropped 8 bases and J dropped 0 bases, with 7 bases sitting between them. In nucleotides, the CDR3 is TGTGCCAGTGGGAGGCCGAACACCGGGGAGCTGTTTTTT. Translated: CASGRPNTGELFF.

The chain links TRBV2 to TRBJ2-1; TRBD2 agrees at 11 bases. The CDR3 has 16 residues. V lost 4 bases and J lost 2; bases outside the gene matches: 4. Germline values: CDR1 SNHLY, CDR2 FYNNEI. CDR3 region: CASSGLGLAAYNEQFF. The DNA for the CDR3 is TGTGCCAGCAGTGGCCTGGGACTAGCGGCCTACAATGAGCAGTTCTTC.

The rearrangement uses TRBV5-4 and TRBJ2-7; 14 nucleotides match TRBD2. The CDR3 extends over 15 amino acids. Trimming took 3 bases from V and 10 from J; bases not matched to a gene: 9. CDR1 and CDR2 (germline): SGHNT, YYREEE (reference sequence). The CDR3 protein is CASSYATSGRAPQYF. The CDR3 nucleotides read TGTGCCAGCAGCTACGCGACTAGCGGGAGGGCCCCACAGTACTTC.

This chain connects TRBV7-2 to TRBJ2-7; 8 nucleotides match TRBD2. This CDR3 is 18 amino acids long. V lost 2 bases, J lost 3 bases, and 15 bases stayed unmatched. Germline V gene data show CDR1 as SGHTA and CDR2 as FQGNSA. The CDR3 DNA reads TGTGCCAGCAGCTTAACGCTAGCGGGTGATCCTTGGGGCTACGAGCAGTACTTC. Amino acid sequence: CASSLTLAGDPWGYEQYF.

The rearrangement links TRBV21-1 to TRBJ2-1; whether TRBD2, the table's D call, matches the DNA was not checked. TRBV21-1 is a documented pseudogene. The CDR3 runs to 16 residues. The CDR3 is CASSKDRREPYNEQFF. The CDR3 nucleotides are TGTGCCAGCAGCAAAGATCGGCGGGAGCCCTACAATGAGCAGTTCTTC.

This chain connects TRBV15 to TRBJ1-2; 8 bases fit TRBD1. CDR1 and CDR2 from the germline V gene are LNHNV and YYDKDF (reference sequence). The CDR3 extends over 15 amino acids. V shed 0 bases, J shed 3 bases, and the junction held 3 bases outside the gene matches. CDR3 bases: TGTGCCACCAGCAGAGACAGGGGGCTTTACTATGGCTACACCTTC. Residues: CATSRDRGLYYGYTF. Together with reference TRBV15 and TRBJ1-2, the CDR3 gives the full variable domain: DAMVIQNPRYQVTQFGKPVTLSCSQTLNHNVMYWYQQKSSQAPKLLFHYYDKDFNNEADTPDNFQSRRPNTSFCFLDIRSPGLGDTAMYLCATSRDRGLYYGYTFGSGTRLTVV.

V gene TRBV11-2 combines with J gene TRBJ2-5; 8 bases match TRBD1. This CDR3 spans 16 amino acids. V lost 4 bases and J lost 6; bases outside the gene matches: 13. The germline V gene encodes CDR1 SGHAT and CDR2 FQNNGV. The CDR3 here is CASSSPGQGRGKTQYF. CDR3 nucleotides: TGTGCCAGCAGCTCTCCCGGACAGGGACGAGGAAAGACCCAGTACTTC.

This clone showed up just a few times. The rearrangement joins TRBV4-1 to TRBJ2-2; no clear D. The CDR3 extends over 17 amino acids. The V gene's germline CDR1 is MGHRA and CDR2 YSYEKL. V was shortened by 0 bases and J by 0 bases, with 11 bases between the two germline ends. The DNA of the CDR3 is TGCGCCAGCAGCCAAGATGCCCTGACATCGAACACCGGGGAGCTGTTTTTT. Translated, it gives CASSQDALTSNTGELFF.

The CDR3 DNA is TGCGCCAGCAGCCCCGGTAGCGGGAGCTCCTACGAGCAGTACTTC. Protein sequence: CASSPGSGSSYEQYF. This chain links TRBV4-3 with TRBJ2-7; 9 nucleotides align to TRBD2. The CDR3 contains 15 residues. V lost 4 bases and J lost 0; bases outside the gene matches: 4. The germline V gene encodes CDR1 LGHNA and CDR2 YSLEER.